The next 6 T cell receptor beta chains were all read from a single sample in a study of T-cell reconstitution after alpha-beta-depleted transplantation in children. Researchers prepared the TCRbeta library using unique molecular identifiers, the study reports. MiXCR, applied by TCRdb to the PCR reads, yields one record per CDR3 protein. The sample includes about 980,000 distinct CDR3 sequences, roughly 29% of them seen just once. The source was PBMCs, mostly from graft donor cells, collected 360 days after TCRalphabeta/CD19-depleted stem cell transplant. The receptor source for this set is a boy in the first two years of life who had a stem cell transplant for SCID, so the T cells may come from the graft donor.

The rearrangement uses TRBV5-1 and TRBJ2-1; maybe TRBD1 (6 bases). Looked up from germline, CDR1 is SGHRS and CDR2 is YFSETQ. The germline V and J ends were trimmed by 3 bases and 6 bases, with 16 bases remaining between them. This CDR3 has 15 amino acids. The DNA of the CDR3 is TGCGCCAGCAGCTGGCCGGGACACTCGTCCAATGAGCAGTTCTTC. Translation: CASSWPGHSSNEQFF.

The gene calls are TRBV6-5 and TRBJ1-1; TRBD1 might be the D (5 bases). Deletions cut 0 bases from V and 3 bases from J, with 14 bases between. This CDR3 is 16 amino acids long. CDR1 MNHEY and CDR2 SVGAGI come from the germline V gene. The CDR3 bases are TGTGCCAGCAGTTACTCGAACAGGCCCTGGGACACTGAAGCTTTCTTT. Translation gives CASSYSNRPWDTEAFF.

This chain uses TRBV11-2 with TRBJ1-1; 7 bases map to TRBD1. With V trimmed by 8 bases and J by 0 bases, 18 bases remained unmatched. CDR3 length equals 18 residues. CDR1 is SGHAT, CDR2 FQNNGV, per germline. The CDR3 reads CASGRNTLLTGLNTEAFF. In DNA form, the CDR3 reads TGTGCCAGCGGCAGGAACACCCTCTTGACAGGGCTGAACACTGAAGCTTTCTTT.

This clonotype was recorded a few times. The CDR3 region is CASSFPPGQGPDTQYF. As DNA, the CDR3 is TGTGCCAGCAGCTTTCCGCCGGGACAGGGTCCAGATACGCAGTATTTT. V is TRBV7-9 and J is TRBJ2-3; 9 bases match TRBD1. Unmatched junction bases numbered 8, after V lost 3 bases and J lost 4 bases. CDR3 length: 16 amino acids. CDR1 and CDR2 (germline): SEHNR, FQNEAQ (reference sequence).

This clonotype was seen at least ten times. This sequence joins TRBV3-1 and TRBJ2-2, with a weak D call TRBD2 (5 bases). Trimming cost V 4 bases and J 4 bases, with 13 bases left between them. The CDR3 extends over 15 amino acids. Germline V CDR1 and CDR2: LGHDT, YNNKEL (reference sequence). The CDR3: CASSLGLGGTGELFF. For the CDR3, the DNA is TGTGCCAGCAGCCTCGGACTCGGAGGCACCGGGGAGCTGTTTTTT.

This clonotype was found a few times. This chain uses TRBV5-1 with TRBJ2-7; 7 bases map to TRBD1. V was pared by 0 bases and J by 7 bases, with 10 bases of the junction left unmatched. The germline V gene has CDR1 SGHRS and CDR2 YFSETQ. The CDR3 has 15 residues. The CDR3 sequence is CASSLDRTGPKEQYF. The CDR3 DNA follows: TGCGCCAGCAGCTTGGATCGGACAGGCCCTAAGGAGCAGTACTTC. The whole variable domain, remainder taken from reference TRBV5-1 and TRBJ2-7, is KAGVTQTPRYLIKTRGQQVTLSCSPISGHRSVSWYQQTPGQGLQFLFEYFSETQRNKGNFPGRFSGRQFSNSRSEMNVSTLELGDSALYLCASSLDRTGPKEQYFGPGTRLTVT.